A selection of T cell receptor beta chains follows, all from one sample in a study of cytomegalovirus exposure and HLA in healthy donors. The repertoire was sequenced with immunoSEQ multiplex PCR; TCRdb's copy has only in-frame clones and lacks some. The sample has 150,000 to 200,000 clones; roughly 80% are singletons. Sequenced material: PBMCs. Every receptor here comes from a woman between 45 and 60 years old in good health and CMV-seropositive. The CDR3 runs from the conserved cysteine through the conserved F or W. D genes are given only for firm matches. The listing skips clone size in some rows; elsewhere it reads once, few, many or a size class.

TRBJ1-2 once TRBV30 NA TGTGCCTGGAGTGAGGGGAAGATCTATGGCTACACCTTC CAWSEGKIYGYTF
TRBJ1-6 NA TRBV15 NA TGTGCCACCAGCGTGGGGACTGAAAATTCACCCCTCCACTTT CATSVGTENSPLHF
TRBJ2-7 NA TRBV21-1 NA TGTGCCAGCAGCAAAGTTAAGACAGGGGGCTCATACGAGCAGTACTTC CASSKVKTGGSYEQYF
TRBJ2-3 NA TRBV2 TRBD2 TGTGCCAGCAGCGATGGGACTAGCGGGCGCACAGATACGCAGTATTTT CASSDGTSGRTDTQYF
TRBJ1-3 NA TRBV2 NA TGTGCCAGCAGTGCGGTGCAGGCCTACTCTGGAAACACCATATATTTT CASSAVQAYSGNTIYF
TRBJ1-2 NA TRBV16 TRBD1 TGTGCCAGCAGCCAATGGACAGGGATGGGAAACTATGGCTACACCTTC CASSQWTGMGNYGYTF
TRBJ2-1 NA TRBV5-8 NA TGTGCCAGCAGCCCGGCGGGACCCTACAATGAGCAGTTCTTC CASSPAGPYNEQFF
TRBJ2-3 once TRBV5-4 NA TGTGCCAGCAGCTTGGTAGGGGCCCCCACAGATACGCAGTATTTT CASSLVGAPTDTQYF
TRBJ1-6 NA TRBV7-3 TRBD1 TGTGCCAGCAGCTTAGGGCAGGGGGTTTCACCCCTCCACTTT CASSLGQGVSPLHF
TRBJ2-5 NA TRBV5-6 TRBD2 TGTGCCAGCAGCTTACTTACTAGCGGGGTAAAAGAGACCCAGTACTTC CASSLLTSGVKETQYF
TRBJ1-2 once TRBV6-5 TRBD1 TGTGCCAGCAGTTCGCCCCCGACAGGGATCTATGGCTACACCTTC CASSSPPTGIYGYTF
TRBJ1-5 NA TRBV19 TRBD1 TGTGCCAGTAGTTGGGACAGGGGGACGCGGAATCAGCCCCAGCATTTT CASSWDRGTRNQPQHF
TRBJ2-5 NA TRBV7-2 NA TGTGCCAGCAGCCGAGTTGGGACAACTCAAGAGACCCAGTACTTC CASSRVGTTQETQYF
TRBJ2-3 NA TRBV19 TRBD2 TGTGCCAGTCAGGGCGGGGGTACGCAGTATTTT CASQGGGTQYF
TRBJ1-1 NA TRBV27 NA TGTGCCAGCAGTAACACGCCGACAGGCAACACTGAAGCTTTCTTT CASSNTPTGNTEAFF
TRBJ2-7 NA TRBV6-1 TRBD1 TGTGCCAGCAGTCCGGCCGGGACAGGTATCTACGAGCAGTACTTC CASSPAGTGIYEQYF
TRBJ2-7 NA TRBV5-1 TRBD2 TGCGCCAGCAGCGCCCAGGGACTAGCGGGATCCTACGAGCAGTACTTC CASSAQGLAGSYEQYF
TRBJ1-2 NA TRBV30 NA TGTGCCTGGACCCAGCGAGGCTATGGCTACACCTTC CAWTQRGYGYTF
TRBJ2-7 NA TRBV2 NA TGTGCCAGCAGTGAGCGGCGCTCCTACGAGCAGTACTTC CASSERRSYEQYF
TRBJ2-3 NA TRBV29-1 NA TGCAGCGTTGAAATAGCAGGGACGCAGTATTTT CSVEIAGTQYF
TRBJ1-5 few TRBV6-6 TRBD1 TGTGCCAGCAGTACAGGGGGTTGGCAGCCCCAGCATTTT CASSTGGWQPQHF
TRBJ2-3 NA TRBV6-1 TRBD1 TGTGCCAGCAGTCCCGGACAGGGGACGGTGGATACGCAGTATTTT CASSPGQGTVDTQYF
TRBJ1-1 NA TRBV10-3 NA TGTGCCATCAGTGAAGACACCGACACTGAAGCTTTCTTT CAISEDTDTEAFF
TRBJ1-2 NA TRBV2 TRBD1 TGTGCCAGCAGTCTCACCGGGACAGCGAGTAACTATGGCTACACCTTC CASSLTGTASNYGYTF
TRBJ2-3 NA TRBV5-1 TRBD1 TGCGCCAGCAGCTTAGACAGGGGGCAAGATACGCAGTATTTT CASSLDRGQDTQYF
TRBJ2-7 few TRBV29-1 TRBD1 TGCAGCGTTGAAGAGACAGGGTTGGGCGAGCAGTACTTC CSVEETGLGEQYF
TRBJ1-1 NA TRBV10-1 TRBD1 TGCGCCAGCAGTGGCCAGGGGGTCGACACTGAAGCTTTCTTT CASSGQGVDTEAFF
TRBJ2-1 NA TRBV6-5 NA TGTGCCAGCAGCCTACAGAGAGACTCCTACAATGAGCAGTTCTTC CASSLQRDSYNEQFF
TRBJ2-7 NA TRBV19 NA TGTGCCAGTAGTATAGGGGGGGGCGTCGGGTCCTACGAGCAGTACTTC CASSIGGGVGSYEQYF
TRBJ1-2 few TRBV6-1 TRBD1 TGTGCCAGCAGGACGACAGGGGGCTATGGCTACACCTTC CASRTTGGYGYTF
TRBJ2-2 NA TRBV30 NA TGTGCCTGGAGTGTACTCAAGGGGGACACCGGGGAGCTGTTTTTT CAWSVLKGDTGELFF
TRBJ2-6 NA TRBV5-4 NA TGTGCCAGCAGCTTGGCGGGGAGCCGGGCCAACGTCCTGACTTTC CASSLAGSRANVLTF
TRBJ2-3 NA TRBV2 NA TGTGCCAGCTCGGACAGAGAATCTAGCACAGATACGCAGTATTTT CASSDRESSTDTQYF